The clone carrying this TCR beta chain appeared a few times. The target antigen is unknown. V was clipped by 0 bases and J by 15 bases; unmatched bases: 11. CDR1 KGHSH and CDR2 LQKENI come from the germline V gene. The CDR3 is made up of 16 amino acids. Treatment in this sample: 19 received Ad26.COV2.S at low or high dose, single or two shots; 5 received placebo; per-sample allocation not given. Sampling was performed 63 days after the first vaccine or placebo injection. In Boston, the donor was an adult between 18-55 years of age. The method was immunoSEQ multiplex PCR; TCRdb's version includes in-frame clones alone and lacks a portion of them. The sample has 200,000 to 250,000 clones, 88% seen once. This sample stems from a study of Ad26.COV2.S vaccination and SARS-CoV-2 variants. The study's findings and limits: Analyses of TCR breadth and depth may have underestimated total T cell responses. Responses of spike-specific T cells (both CD8+ and CD4+) reportedly showed substantial breadth after vaccination.

The chain combines TRBV18 with TRBJ2-1, with 13 bases that match TRBD2. This receptor was obtained from a person between 18 and 59 years old who received the Ad26.COV2.S COVID-19 vaccine or a placebo. Source: peripheral blood, taken in a trial of Ad26.COV2.S vaccine versus placebo. CDR3 DNA: TGTGCCAGCTCACCACCGCACGGGACTAGCGGGGTGTCAGCGTTCTTC. This sequence encodes CASSPPHGTSGVSAFF.